These 6 T cell receptor beta chains share one sample of origin, sequenced in a study of T-cell reconstitution after alpha-beta-depleted transplantation in children. Preparation of the TCRbeta library was carried out with unique molecular identifiers. TCRdb re-called the PCR reads through MiXCR, storing one row per CDR3 protein. This sample carries about 980,000 distinct CDR3 sequences, about 30% of them seen once, and the ten largest clones take 28%. The material was PBMCs, mostly from graft donor cells, obtained 360 days after TCRalphabeta/CD19-depleted stem cell transplant. Every receptor here comes from a boy younger than two who had a stem cell transplant for SCID, so the T cells may come from the graft donor.

Only a few counts were recorded for this clonotype. The J gene is TRBJ2-2, the V gene TRBV6-5, with D perhaps assigned TRBD1 or TRBD2 (6 bases each). The CDR3 is 15 residues long. Trimming removed 2 bases at V and 6 bases at J, with 13 bases between. Looked up from germline, CDR1 is MNHEY and CDR2 is SVGAGI. CDR3 bases: TGTGCCAGCAGTTACGAAGGGGGGAGGCCCGGGGAGCTGTTTTTT. Its translation is CASSYEGGRPGELFF.

The chain employs TRBV20-1 and TRBJ2-3; TRBD2 matches 9 bases. V lost 3 bases, J lost 11 bases, and 15 bases stayed unmatched. Germline V gene sequence: CDR1 DFQATT, CDR2 SNEGSKA (reference sequence). The CDR3 extends over 15 amino acids. The CDR3 bases are TGCAGTGCTAGTCCTGCAGCGGGGGGACGTCCTAAGCAGTATTTT. This translates into CSASPAAGGRPKQYF.

V gene TRBV24-1 combines with J gene TRBJ2-3; D is unresolved. V was shortened by 6 bases and J by 5 bases, with 20 bases between the two germline ends. The V gene's germline CDR1 is KGHDR and CDR2 SFDVKD. The CDR3 covers 16 residues. CDR3 sequence reads: CATSSRLGFGVDTQYF. In DNA form, the CDR3 reads TGTGCCACCAGTTCCAGGTTGGGTTTTGGTGTAGATACGCAGTATTTT.

The rearrangement uses TRBV20-1 and TRBJ1-3; D gene unclear. Trimming stripped 5 bases from V and 4 bases from J, with 12 bases between. The CDR3 length is 13 residues. Germline CDR1 and CDR2: DFQATT and SNEGSKA (reference sequence). The CDR3: CSAPSLGGNTIYF. CDR3 DNA: TGCAGTGCTCCCTCGTTGGGGGGAAACACCATATATTTT.

This clonotype was recorded a few times. This chain links TRBV29-1 with TRBJ2-5; tentative D call: TRBD2 (6 bases). The CDR3 spans 14 residues. Germline CDR1 SQVTM, CDR2 ANQGSEA. Trimming removed 4 bases at V and 4 bases at J, with 16 bases between. The DNA of the CDR3 is TGCAGCGTTGTTGGCGGGGTAATAGGAGAGACCCAGTACTTC. Its translation: CSVVGGVIGETQYF. The full variable domain, its missing parts supplied by reference TRBV29-1 and TRBJ2-5, is SAVISQKPSRDICQRGTSLTIQCQVDSQVTMMFWYRQQPGQSLTLIATANQGSEATYESGFVIDKFPISRPNLTFSTLTVSNMSPEDSSIYLCSVVGGVIGETQYFGPGTRLLVL.

This clonotype was seen a few times. The J gene is TRBJ2-7, the V gene TRBV20-1; TRBD2 matches at 7 bases. Germline V gives CDR1 DFQATT, CDR2 SNEGSKA (reference sequence). Unmatched junction bases numbered 10, after V lost 6 bases and J lost 5 bases. The CDR3 sequence is 13 residues long. The DNA of the CDR3 is TGCAGTGCAAAACCTAGCGGTCGACACGAGCAGTACTTC. Its protein is CSAKPSGRHEQYF.